What follows describes a single T cell receptor (beta chain). This specimen comes from a study of T cells in Graves' hyperthyroidism and ophthalmopathy. Researchers took RNA transcripts and amplified the TCR beta CDR3 regions from them. HTBI primers drove first-round RT-PCR of the TCR CDR3. TCRdb reanalysed the multiplex PCR reads using MiXCR and keeps one entry per CDR3 protein. The sample consists of approximately 700,000 distinct CDR3 sequences, 16% of them appearing once. Per the germline V gene, CDR1 is MNHNS and CDR2 is SASEGT. Trimming removed 6 bases at V and 7 bases at J, with 18 bases between. This CDR3 spans 14 amino acids.

The sequencing sample was made of blood. The rearrangement links TRBV6-1 to TRBJ2-5, with D unclear. This TCR was recovered from a man aged 18 to 29 with Graves' hyperthyroidism. The CDR3 loop reads CASSHRTLQRTQYF. The DNA of the CDR3 is TGTGCCAGCAGCCACCGGACGCTTCAACGGACCCAGTACTTC.